Listed below are T cell receptor beta chains from one sample, sequenced in a study of identical twins. Each CDR3 protein is one row after TCRdb ran MiXCR on the 5' RACE reads. The repertoire holds 1.5 million to 2 million distinct CDR3 sequences, with more than 30% as singletons. The sequenced material came from cord blood. All receptors derive from a newborn girl in good health. Both conserved end residues are part of each CDR3. D genes are given only for firm matches. Only part of the rows carry a size: once, few, many, or a class if the clone is expanded.

j_call v_call clone_size d_call cdr3_nt cdr3_aa
TRBJ1-2 TRBV7-9 few . TGTGCCAGCAGCCCACACCTTGAGATTGGGTATGGCTACACCTTC CASSPHLEIGYGYTF
TRBJ1-4 TRBV5-1 . . TGCGCCAGCAGCTTGCTCTATTCAGCAGGGGTCGGAGAAAAACTGTTTTTT CASSLLYSAGVGEKLFF
TRBJ2-1 TRBV24-1 . . TGTACCACCATTGACCTCTACAATGAGCAGTTCTTC CTTIDLYNEQFF
TRBJ2-1 TRBV12-3/TRBV12-4 few . TGTGCCAGCAGCCCATCCCTGGGATACAATGAGCAGTTCTTC CASSPSLGYNEQFF
TRBJ2-3 TRBV7-6 . . TGTGCCAGCAGCTCCTACAGGGTTAAGGAGGGGCAGTATTTT CASSSYRVKEGQYF
TRBJ2-7 TRBV28 . . TGTGCCAGCGGTGTCACGTTGCCTCGCGAGCAGTACTTC CASGVTLPREQYF
TRBJ2-5 TRBV6-6 many TRBD2 TGTGCCAGCACCCCTAGCGGGGAAGAGACCCAGTACTTC CASTPSGEETQYF
TRBJ2-7 TRBV12-3/TRBV12-4 . . TGTGCCAGCAGTCCCGGGACTCACTCCGAGCAGTACTTC CASSPGTHSEQYF
TRBJ2-1 TRBV2 . . TGTGCCAGCAATGAAGGCCTAGCGACACAGTTCTTC CASNEGLATQFF
TRBJ2-7 TRBV28 few . TGTGCCAGCAGCCTTTCATTCCGATACGAGCAGTACTTC CASSLSFRYEQYF
TRBJ2-1 TRBV29-1 few . TGCAGCGGGGGGGGCTTTAGAAATGAGCAGTTCTTC CSGGGFRNEQFF
TRBJ2-1 TRBV20-1 . TRBD2 TGCAGTGCTAGACCCACGGGACTAGCGGGCTATGAGCAGTTCTTC CSARPTGLAGYEQFF
TRBJ2-5 TRBV12-3/TRBV12-4 few . TGTGCCAGCAGTTTCCGTAAGGGAGGGACCCAGTACTTC CASSFRKGGTQYF
TRBJ1-2 TRBV25-1 few . TGTGCCAGCTTTACTGGGCGCACTGGCTACACCTTC CASFTGRTGYTF
TRBJ2-1 TRBV5-1 many TRBD2 TGTGCCAGCAGTTTAGTAGCGGGAGGCCTCAATGAGCAGTTCTTC CASSLVAGGLNEQFF
TRBJ2-4 TRBV12-3/TRBV12-4 . . TGTGCCAGCAGTTTAACGTCCCCCGCCATTCAGTACTTC CASSLTSPAIQYF
TRBJ2-7 TRBV10-3 . . TGTGCCATCAGTGATCCCCGTGGTAGCGGCAGCTCCTACAATGAGCAGTACTTC CAISDPRGSGSSYNEQYF
TRBJ2-6 TRBV5-1 few . TGCGCCAGCAGCTTCGGGGGGCACTCTGGGGCCAACGTCCTGACTTTC CASSFGGHSGANVLTF
TRBJ2-3 TRBV5-8 . TRBD2 TGTGCCAGCAGCCGAACGAGCGGGGGCAGAGATACGCAGTATTTT CASSRTSGGRDTQYF
TRBJ2-7 TRBV12-3/TRBV12-4 . TRBD2 TGTGCCAGCAGTTCTGTGGGACTAGCGCTCTACGAGCAGTACTTC CASSSVGLALYEQYF
TRBJ2-7 TRBV7-2 few . TGTGCCAGCAGCTTAGAAATACATAGCTCCTACGAGCAGTACTTC CASSLEIHSSYEQYF
TRBJ2-7 TRBV12-3/TRBV12-4 few . TGTGCCAGCAAAGGAAGGATCAGGAACGAGCAGTACTTC CASKGRIRNEQYF
TRBJ2-7 TRBV27 few TRBD2 TGTGCCAGCAGTTGGATAACTAGCGGGGGTGCTTACGAGCAGTACTTC CASSWITSGGAYEQYF
TRBJ2-6 TRBV25-1 . TRBD1 TGTGCCAGCAGTGGTGAGGGGGCCCCCTCTGGGGCCAACGTCCTGACTTTC CASSGEGAPSGANVLTF
TRBJ2-7 TRBV7-9 . . TGTGCCAGCACCGGGACCTCCCCCTGCGAGCAGTACTTC CASTGTSPCEQYF
TRBJ2-3 TRBV10-3 . . TGTGCCATCACTAGGAACACAGATACGCAGTATTTT CAITRNTDTQYF
TRBJ2-3 TRBV20-1 few . TGCAGTGCTAGAGATCTTGGGGCTCGCCTCTCTGCGCAGTATTTT CSARDLGARLSAQYF
TRBJ1-3 TRBV29-1 few . TGCAGCGTTGAAGCGGGCAGGGCTGGAAACACCATATATTTT CSVEAGRAGNTIYF
TRBJ1-2 TRBV12-3/TRBV12-4 . TRBD1 TGTGCCAGCAGTTCCCCCACAGGGGGCGCGGGTGGCTACACCTTC CASSSPTGGAGGYTF
TRBJ2-5 TRBV7-2 few TRBD2 TGTGCCAGCAGCTACCGGGACTACCTGTACTTC CASSYRDYLYF
TRBJ2-1 TRBV10-3 few TRBD2 TGTGCCATCAGTGAGTCGTCTAGCGGGGGAGACAATGAGCAGTTCTTC CAISESSSGGDNEQFF
TRBJ2-7 TRBV12-3/TRBV12-4 . TRBD2 TGTGCCAGCAGTGCAAAACTAGCGGGAGGGGGCTATGAGCAGTACTTC CASSAKLAGGGYEQYF
TRBJ2-7 TRBV4-1 many . TGCGCCAGCAGCCACCCAACCTACGAGCAGTACTTC CASSHPTYEQYF
TRBJ1-2 TRBV6-6 many . TGTGCCAGCAGTTACTCCGGACCTAACTATGGCTACACCTTC CASSYSGPNYGYTF
TRBJ2-1 TRBV3-1 . TRBD1 TGTGCCAGCAGCCACTATTTGGACAGGGAGCATGAGCAGTTCTTC CASSHYLDREHEQFF
TRBJ2-1 TRBV20-1 few . TGCAGTGCTACGAGGGACGGTTCGTCAAGAAGCTCCTACAATGAGCAGTTCTTC CSATRDGSSRSSYNEQFF
TRBJ2-1 TRBV27 many . TGTGCCAGCAGTTTATCCCGGAGGAATGAGCAGTTCTTC CASSLSRRNEQFF
TRBJ2-7 TRBV28 . . TGTGCCAGCAGTTTATACAGAAACTACGAGCAGTACTTC CASSLYRNYEQYF
TRBJ1-6 TRBV7-2 . . TGTGCCAGCAGCTGGGACGGAATTAATTCACCCCTCCACTTT CASSWDGINSPLHF
TRBJ2-1 TRBV6-2/TRBV6-3 . TRBD2 TGTGCCAACAGTTCGGGACTAGCCCCCACCTACAATGAGCAGTTCTTC CANSSGLAPTYNEQFF
TRBJ2-5 TRBV20-1 few TRBD2 TGCAGTGCTAGCCCGAATCGGGGGGGCCGGCCAGGAGAGACCCAGTACTTC CSASPNRGGRPGETQYF
TRBJ2-5 TRBV6-6 few . TGTGCCAGCAGTTACGGGCCGGCCCAAGAGACCCAGTACTTC CASSYGPAQETQYF
TRBJ2-2 TRBV6-1 . TRBD2 TGTGCCAGCAGTGCTCGTCAGACTAGCGCCACCGGGGAGCTGTTTTTT CASSARQTSATGELFF
TRBJ2-3 TRBV7-2 few TRBD2 TGTGCCAGCAGCTTAGGCGGGGGATATTCTAGCACAGATACGCAGTATTTT CASSLGGGYSSTDTQYF
TRBJ2-7 TRBV20-1 few . TGCAGTGCTAGGCGGGGGCCACACGAGCAGTACTTC CSARRGPHEQYF
TRBJ2-2 TRBV4-2 . . TGTGCCAGCAGCCAAGATCCAGCGGGGAACACCGGGGAGCTGTTTTTT CASSQDPAGNTGELFF
TRBJ1-2 TRBV24-1 few TRBD1 TGTGCCACCAGTGACCCCGGGACAGGGTTTGGCTACACCTTC CATSDPGTGFGYTF
TRBJ1-2 TRBV5-1 . . TGCGCCAGCAGCCTGACGTCCTATGACTACACCTTC CASSLTSYDYTF
TRBJ1-1 TRBV3-1 few . TGTGCCAGCAGCCACGGGAGCTTGGGCACTGAAGCTTTCTTT CASSHGSLGTEAFF
TRBJ1-4 TRBV6-1 . . TGTGCCAGCCAGAGGGATACTAATGAAAAACTGTTTTTT CASQRDTNEKLFF
TRBJ1-3 TRBV20-1 once . TGCAGTGCGACCCGGGCAGGGGGAAACACCATATATTTT CSATRAGGNTIYF